A selection of T cell receptor beta chains follows, all from one sample in a study of identical twins. TCRdb reprocessed the 5' RACE reads via MiXCR and lists one record per CDR3 protein. The sample has about 660,000 distinct CDR3 sequences; 8.6% are singletons. These same records also appear under a second study, on yellow fever vaccine responses in identical twins.

The source material was PBMCs. These receptors were taken from a woman younger than 30 in good health. Each CDR3 is given with its conserved first and last residue. D genes are given only for firm matches. Part of the rows lack a size; the others show once, few, many or a class for expanded clones.

j_call d_call v_call clone_size cdr3_aa cdr3_nt
TRBJ2-7 TRBD1 TRBV15 few CATSSTTRTGISYEQYF TGTGCCACCAGCAGTACAACCCGGACAGGGATCTCCTACGAGCAGTACTTC
TRBJ2-7 TRBD1 TRBV6-5 few CASSYGTGGFYEQYF TGTGCCAGCAGCTACGGGACAGGGGGCTTCTACGAGCAGTACTTC
TRBJ2-1 TRBD1 TRBV12-3/TRBV12-4 many CATTGVSNEQFF TGTGCCACCACAGGGGTGAGCAATGAGCAGTTCTTC
TRBJ1-5 - TRBV24-1 few CATSEGFSNNQPQHF TGTGCCACCAGTGAGGGTTTTTCCAACAATCAGCCCCAGCATTTT
TRBJ2-7 TRBD1 TRBV6-2/TRBV6-3 few CASSFTPRGSYEQYF TGTGCCAGCAGTTTCACTCCCAGGGGGTCCTACGAGCAGTACTTC
TRBJ2-3 - TRBV6-1 few CASNFRTDTQYF TGTGCCAGCAATTTTCGGACAGATACGCAGTATTTT
TRBJ2-2 - TRBV28 few CASRPYRAGTGELFF TGTGCCAGCAGGCCCTACAGGGCCGGCACCGGGGAGCTGTTTTTT
TRBJ2-7 TRBD1 TRBV5-1 - CASSSEGTGVQYF TGCGCCAGCAGCTCGGAGGGGACAGGGGTGCAGTACTTC
TRBJ2-2 TRBD2 TRBV29-1 - CSVHTSGNTGELFF TGCAGCGTTCACACTAGCGGGAACACCGGGGAGCTGTTTTTT
TRBJ2-1 - TRBV7-2 - CASSLTRWGFDRNEQFF TGTGCCAGCAGCCTAACTAGATGGGGGTTTGACAGAAATGAGCAGTTCTTC
TRBJ2-1 - TRBV24-1 - CATGASNYNEQFF TGTGCCACCGGCGCTAGCAATTACAATGAGCAGTTCTTC
TRBJ1-5 - TRBV20-1 - CSAKSGGNQPQHF TGCAGTGCTAAGTCAGGGGGCAATCAGCCCCAGCATTTT
TRBJ2-7 TRBD2 TRBV20-1 - CSATGTSGDSSYEQYF TGCAGTGCAACCGGGACTAGCGGAGACAGCTCCTACGAGCAGTACTTC
TRBJ2-7 - TRBV9 many CASSVAPQGSYEQYF TGTGCCAGCAGCGTAGCCCCACAGGGCTCCTACGAGCAGTACTTC
TRBJ2-7 - TRBV30 - CAWSIGGRYEQYF TGTGCCTGGAGCATCGGCGGGCGGTACGAGCAGTACTTC
TRBJ2-4 - TRBV20-1 few CSARSPVGGVKNIQYF TGCAGTGCTAGATCCCCGGTGGGGGGAGTCAAAAACATTCAGTACTTC
TRBJ1-2 - TRBV25-1 few CASSGYRGGLYYGYTF TGTGCCAGCAGTGGGTATCGCGGGGGGTTGTACTATGGCTACACCTTC
TRBJ1-6 - TRBV4-3 - CASSQDGGYNSPLHF TGCGCCAGCAGCCAAGACGGCGGATATAATTCACCCCTCCACTTT
TRBJ1-1 - TRBV7-8 - CASSLAAKNTEAFF TGTGCCAGCAGCTTAGCCGCTAAGAACACTGAAGCTTTCTTT
TRBJ2-7 - TRBV28 - CASSLNRTPSYEQYF TGTGCCAGCAGTTTAAATCGGACACCATCCTACGAGCAGTACTTC
TRBJ2-5 TRBD2 TRBV7-8 - CASRKRGLQETQYF TGTGCCAGCAGGAAGCGGGGTCTTCAGGAGACCCAGTACTTC
TRBJ2-5 TRBD1 TRBV10-2 many CASRETGEETQYF TGCGCCAGCAGGGAAACAGGGGAAGAGACCCAGTACTTC
TRBJ2-1 - TRBV5-1 - CASSLVQGANSYEQFF TGCGCCAGCAGCTTGGTCCAGGGCGCGAATTCCTATGAGCAGTTCTTC
TRBJ2-3 TRBD2 TRBV6-1 few CASTKGLEGTSGKTQYF TGTGCCAGCACAAAGGGTTTGGAAGGGACTAGCGGGAAAACGCAGTATTTT
TRBJ2-7 - TRBV10-3 few CAISEQLGNWDF TGTGCCATCAGTGAGCAACTAGGGAATTGGGATTTC
TRBJ2-5 - TRBV3-1 few CASSQTSRLLQETQYF TGTGCCAGCAGCCAAACGTCACGGCTACTTCAAGAGACCCAGTACTTC
TRBJ2-7 TRBD1 TRBV5-6 many CASSRREGQGEQYF TGTGCCAGCAGCCGAAGGGAAGGACAGGGCGAGCAGTACTTC
TRBJ1-2 TRBD1 TRBV2 few CASSDAGDRRTYGYTF TGTGCCAGCAGTGACGCGGGGGACAGGCGCACCTATGGCTACACCTTC
TRBJ1-1 - TRBV3-1 few CASSQDPGSRGFF TGTGCCAGCAGCCAAGATCCGGGGAGCCGGGGTTTCTTT
TRBJ1-2 - TRBV27 few CASSFQQGHYGYTF TGTGCCAGCAGTTTTCAACAGGGCCACTATGGCTACACCTTC
TRBJ2-3 - TRBV7-2 - CASSLRRGPSTDTQYF TGTGCCAGCAGCTTAAGGCGGGGCCCTAGCACAGATACGCAGTATTTT
TRBJ2-1 - TRBV28 - CASSFTGGVYNEQFF TGTGCCAGCAGTTTCACTGGCGGGGTGTACAATGAGCAGTTCTTC
TRBJ2-3 - TRBV7-9 few CASSTKQATDTQYF TGTGCCAGCAGCACAAAACAGGCCACAGATACGCAGTATTTT
TRBJ1-1 TRBD1 TRBV12-3/TRBV12-4 many CASSRTTGITEAFF TGTGCCAGCAGTCGGACGACAGGGATCACTGAAGCTTTCTTT
TRBJ1-2 - TRBV5-1 - CASSLGVYGYTF TGCGCCAGCAGCCTCGGCGTCTATGGCTACACCTTC
TRBJ2-2 TRBD2 TRBV29-1 many CSVDGTSGSMAGELFF TGCAGCGTTGACGGGACTAGCGGGAGCATGGCCGGGGAGCTGTTTTTT
TRBJ2-5 - TRBV7-3 - CASSPLGQGGETQYF TGTGCCAGCAGCCCCCTCGGACAGGGAGGGGAGACCCAGTACTTC
TRBJ2-5 - TRBV14 few CASSPGTTYQETQYF TGTGCCAGCAGCCCCGGGACAACGTACCAAGAGACCCAGTACTTC
TRBJ1-4 - TRBV4-3 few CASSQDRLSKLFF TGCGCCAGCAGCCAAGATAGATTGTCGAAACTGTTTTTT
TRBJ2-2 - TRBV20-1 few CSAKGTNYNTGELFF TGCAGTGCTAAAGGCACCAACTATAACACCGGGGAGCTGTTTTTT
TRBJ1-3 TRBD1 TRBV12-3/TRBV12-4 - CASKPTGGSAGNTIYF TGTGCCAGCAAGCCGACAGGGGGCTCGGCTGGAAACACCATATATTTT
TRBJ2-5 - TRBV29-1 few CSVALVVPGETQYF TGCAGCGTCGCCCTCGTAGTACCCGGGGAGACCCAGTACTTC
TRBJ1-4 TRBD1 TRBV29-1 many CSVAGTDNEKLFF TGCAGCGTCGCCGGGACAGATAATGAAAAACTGTTTTTT
TRBJ2-7 TRBD2 TRBV10-3 few CAISAGLASSYEQYF TGTGCCATCAGCGCCGGACTAGCGAGTTCCTACGAGCAGTACTTC
TRBJ2-7 TRBD2 TRBV6-5 few CASSYLTSGRSGEQYF TGTGCCAGCAGTTACCTGACTAGCGGGAGGTCCGGCGAGCAGTACTTC
TRBJ1-2 TRBD1 TRBV12-3/TRBV12-4 many CASSFGQGRGYTF TGTGCCAGCAGTTTCGGACAGGGAAGAGGCTACACCTTC